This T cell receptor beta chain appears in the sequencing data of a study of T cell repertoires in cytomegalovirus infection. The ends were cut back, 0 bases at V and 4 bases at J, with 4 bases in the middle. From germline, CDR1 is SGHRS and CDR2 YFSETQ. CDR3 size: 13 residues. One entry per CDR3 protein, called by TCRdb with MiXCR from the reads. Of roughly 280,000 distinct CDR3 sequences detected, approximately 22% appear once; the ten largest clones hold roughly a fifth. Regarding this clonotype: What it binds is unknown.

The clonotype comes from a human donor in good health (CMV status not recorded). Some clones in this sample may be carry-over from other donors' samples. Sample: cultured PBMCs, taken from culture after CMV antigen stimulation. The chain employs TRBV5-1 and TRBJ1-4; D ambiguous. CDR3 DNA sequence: TGCGCCAGCAGCTTGGCAGTTAATGAAAAACTGTTTTTT. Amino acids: CASSLAVNEKLFF.